The 14 T cell receptor beta chains below come from one sample, sequenced in a study of CD8 T cells in ankylosing spondylitis. MiXCR, run by TCRdb on the 5' RACE reads, gives a single entry per CDR3 protein. The sample lists some 87,000 distinct CDR3 sequences; just under 9% were seen once. The sample taken for sequencing was blood, either unsorted or a sorted T cell fraction (not recorded which). These receptors were collected from a male donor with ankylosing spondylitis or in good health (not recorded which).

The chain's CDR3 is CASSQEGGAAAQYF. CDR3 nucleotide sequence: TGTGCCAGCAGCCAAGAGGGGGGGGCGGCGGCCCAGTACTTC. The rearrangement links TRBV4-2 to TRBJ2-5; tentative D call: TRBD2 (7 bases). The CDR3 loop spans 14 amino acids. Trimming took 0 bases from V and 9 from J, leaving 14 bases between them. Germline loops: CDR1 LGHNA, CDR2 YNFKEQ.

This clonotype was seen only a few times. J is TRBJ2-5 and V is TRBV10-3, with D perhaps assigned TRBD1 or TRBD2 (5 bases each). CDR1 is ENHRY, CDR2 SYGVKD, per germline. The CDR3 length is 13 residues. V dropped 6 bases and J dropped 2 bases, with 10 bases sitting between them. CDR3 region: CAISGDGQETQYF. The DNA of the CDR3 is TGTGCCATCAGCGGGGACGGGCAAGAGACCCAGTACTTC.

This clonotype was seen ten or more times. This chain connects TRBV3-1 to TRBJ2-3; D is perhaps TRBD1 (5 bases). This CDR3 is 15 amino acids long. The V gene's germline CDR1 is LGHDT and CDR2 YNNKEL (reference sequence). Trimming left V 1 base short and J 0 bases short, with 8 bases between. CDR3 sequence: CASSQVQGSTDTQYF. The DNA for the CDR3 is TGTGCCAGCAGCCAAGTCCAGGGAAGCACAGATACGCAGTATTTT.

V gene TRBV18 combines with J gene TRBJ1-3, with 7 positions matching TRBD1. After removal of 1 base from V and 0 bases from J, the junction contained 3 bases not matched to a gene. The CDR3 totals 16 residues. Looked up from germline, CDR1 is KGHSH and CDR2 is LQKENI. CDR3 in amino acids: CASSPRQGSSGNTIYF. The CDR3 nucleotides read TGTGCCAGCTCACCACGACAGGGCAGCTCTGGAAACACCATATATTTT.

The chain couples TRBV20-1 to TRBJ2-2; 11 nucleotides align to TRBD1. The CDR3 covers 17 residues. V shed 0 bases, J shed 1 base, and the junction held 4 bases outside the gene matches. Germline V gives CDR1 DFQATT, CDR2 SNEGSKA (reference sequence). The CDR3 sequence: CSARDRGQGGNTGELFF. The CDR3 DNA reads as TGCAGTGCTAGAGATAGGGGACAGGGGGGGAACACCGGGGAGCTGTTTTTT.

This clonotype appeared many times. This rearrangement joins TRBV6-6 to TRBJ2-7; 8 nucleotides align to TRBD1. This CDR3 has 12 amino acids. Germline-derived CDR1 and CDR2 are MNHNY and SVGAGI (reference sequence). J gave up 3 bases and V 8 bases, and 3 bases lay outside the gene matches. In nucleotides, the CDR3 is TGTGCCAGCCGACAGGGGCACTACGAGCAGTACTTC. As protein: CASRQGHYEQYF.

Details on this clonotype: A read error may explain this, as a much larger clone is one base away. The chain links TRBV9 to TRBJ2-3, with TRBD2 matching 8 bases. The length of the CDR3 is 15 residues. CDR1 SGDLS and CDR2 YYNGEE come from the germline V gene. The CDR3 nucleotides read TGTGCCAACAGCGTCCAACTAGCGGCCCGAGATACGCAGTATTTT. Translation: CANSVQLAARDTQYF.

This clonotype has a count of ten or more. The gene calls are TRBV20-1 and TRBJ2-1; 8 bases map to TRBD1. Per germline, CDR1 DFQATT and CDR2 SNEGSKA (reference sequence). Losses at the gene ends were 7 bases for V and 3 bases for J; bases not matched to a gene: 5. This CDR3 has 13 residues. CDR3 loop: CSGQDRGYNEQFF. CDR3 bases: TGCAGTGGGCAAGACAGGGGCTACAATGAGCAGTTCTTC.

This clonotype was seen ten or more times. The chain has TRBV28 and TRBJ1-2, with 11 nucleotides matching TRBD1. V lost 7 bases and J lost 3; bases outside the gene matches: 10. In germline, CDR1 is MDHEN, CDR2 SYDVKM. This CDR3 region has 16 residues. As DNA, the CDR3 is TGTGCCAGCACCGATAGCGGACAGGGGGCGGACTATGGCTACACCTTC. It yields the protein CASTDSGQGADYGYTF.

This clonotype was counted ten times or more. The chain employs TRBV7-8 and TRBJ1-1, with unresolved D. Trimming removed 2 bases at V and 3 bases at J, with 13 bases between. The CDR3 extends over 15 amino acids. Germline lookup yields CDR1 SGHVS and CDR2 FQNEAQ. DNA of the CDR3: TGTGCCAGCAGCTTATGGGCAGCCGGGGACACTGAAGCTTTCTTT. It encodes CASSLWAAGDTEAFF.

This clonotype appeared many times. V gene TRBV10-3 combines with J gene TRBJ2-7; 11 bases line up with TRBD1. CDR3 size: 14 residues. Unmatched junction bases numbered 4, after V lost 3 bases and J lost 6 bases. Germline V gene data show CDR1 as ENHRY and CDR2 as SYGVKD. The CDR3, as DNA: TGTGCCATCAGTGAACCGGACAGGGGGCTCGAGCAGTACTTC. It translates to CAISEPDRGLEQYF.

This clonotype was observed many times. The V gene is TRBV29-1, the J gene TRBJ2-3; D gene unclear. V lost 6 bases to trimming and J lost 0 bases, with 7 bases between them. The CDR3 is 12 residues long. Germline-derived CDR1 and CDR2 are SQVTM and ANQGSEA. In DNA, the CDR3 is TGCAGCGTCCAGGCTAGCACAGATACGCAGTATTTT. Its protein product is CSVQASTDTQYF.

The sample holds many counts of this clonotype. This chain links TRBV20-1 with TRBJ1-5; perhaps TRBD1 as D (5 bases). The CDR3 contains 15 residues. The V end was cut by 3 bases, the J end by 6 bases, with 18 bases between. Germline assignment: CDR1 DFQATT and CDR2 SNEGSKA (reference sequence). In DNA form, the CDR3 reads TGCAGTGCTAGGACAGAAATATCCTTGGGTCAGCCCCAGCATTTT. It translates to CSARTEISLGQPQHF.

This clonotype appeared many times. V usage is TRBV7-2 and J usage is TRBJ1-1; D gene unclear. The CDR3 totals 11 residues. V was shortened by 1 base and J by 8 bases, with 5 bases between the two germline ends. Germline CDR1 and CDR2: SGHTA and FQGNSA. In DNA, the CDR3 is TGTGCCAGCAGCTTAGAGTGGGAAGCTTTCTTT. Amino acids: CASSLEWEAFF.